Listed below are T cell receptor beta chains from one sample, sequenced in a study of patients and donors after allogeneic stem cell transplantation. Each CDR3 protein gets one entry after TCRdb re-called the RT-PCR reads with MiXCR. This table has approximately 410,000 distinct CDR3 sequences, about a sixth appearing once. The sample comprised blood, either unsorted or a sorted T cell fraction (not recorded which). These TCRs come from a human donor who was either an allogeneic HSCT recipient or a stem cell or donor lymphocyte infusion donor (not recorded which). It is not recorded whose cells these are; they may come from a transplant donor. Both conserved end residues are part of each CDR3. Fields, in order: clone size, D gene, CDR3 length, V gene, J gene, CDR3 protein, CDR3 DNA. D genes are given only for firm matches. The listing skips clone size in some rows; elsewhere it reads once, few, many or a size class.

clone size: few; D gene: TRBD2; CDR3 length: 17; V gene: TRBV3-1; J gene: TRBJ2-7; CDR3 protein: CASSQAAGLAGSYEQYF; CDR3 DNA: TGTGCCAGCAGCCAAGCGGCGGGGCTAGCGGGCTCCTACGAGCAGTACTTC
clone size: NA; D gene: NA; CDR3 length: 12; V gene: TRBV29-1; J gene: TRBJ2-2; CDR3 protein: CSVQGNTGELFF; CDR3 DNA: TGCAGCGTCCAGGGGAACACCGGGGAGCTGTTTTTT
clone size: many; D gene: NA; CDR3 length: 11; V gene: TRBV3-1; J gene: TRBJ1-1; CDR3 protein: CASRSTAEAFF; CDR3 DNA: TGTGCCAGCAGGTCCACAGCTGAAGCTTTCTTT
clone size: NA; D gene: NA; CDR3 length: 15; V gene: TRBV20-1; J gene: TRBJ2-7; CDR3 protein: CSARDPLAMNYEQYF; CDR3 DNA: TGCAGTGCTAGAGATCCCCTAGCGATGAACTACGAGCAGTACTTC
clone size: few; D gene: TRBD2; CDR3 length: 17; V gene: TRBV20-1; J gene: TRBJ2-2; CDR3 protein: CSAKERGLGSNTGELFF; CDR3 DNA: TGCAGTGCTAAGGAGCGGGGATTAGGATCGAACACCGGGGAGCTGTTTTTT
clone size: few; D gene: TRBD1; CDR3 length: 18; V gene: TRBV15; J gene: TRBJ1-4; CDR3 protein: CATSRDNRRTGEHEKLFF; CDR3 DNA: TGTGCCACCAGCAGAGATAATCGCCGGACAGGGGAACATGAAAAACTGTTTTTT
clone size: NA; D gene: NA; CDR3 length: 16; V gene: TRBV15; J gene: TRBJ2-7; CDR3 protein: CATSRDPAGGLFQQYF; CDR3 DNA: TGTGCCACCAGCAGAGATCCGGCCGGGGGCCTATTTCAGCAGTACTTC
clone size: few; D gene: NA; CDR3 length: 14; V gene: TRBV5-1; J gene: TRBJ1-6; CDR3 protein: CASSVGAYNSPLHF; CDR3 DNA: TGCGCCAGCAGTGTCGGGGCCTATAATTCACCCCTCCACTTT
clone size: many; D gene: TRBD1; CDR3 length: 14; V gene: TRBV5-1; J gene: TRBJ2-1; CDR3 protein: CASSVSGTGDEQFF; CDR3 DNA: TGCGCCAGCAGCGTGTCCGGGACAGGGGATGAGCAGTTCTTC
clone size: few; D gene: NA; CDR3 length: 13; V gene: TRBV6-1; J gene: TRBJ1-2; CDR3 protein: CASSPDRFYGYTF; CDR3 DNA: TGTGCCAGCAGTCCTGACAGATTCTATGGCTACACCTTC
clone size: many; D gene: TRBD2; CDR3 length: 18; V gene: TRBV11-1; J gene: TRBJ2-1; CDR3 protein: CASSLPSGSGGVIDEQFF; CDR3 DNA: TGTGCCAGCAGCTTACCCAGCGGGAGCGGAGGCGTAATCGATGAGCAGTTCTTC
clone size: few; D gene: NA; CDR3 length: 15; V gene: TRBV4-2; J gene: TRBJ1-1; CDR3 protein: CASSQAWTLNTEAFF; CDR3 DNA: TGTGCCAGCAGCCAAGCGTGGACACTTAACACTGAAGCTTTCTTT
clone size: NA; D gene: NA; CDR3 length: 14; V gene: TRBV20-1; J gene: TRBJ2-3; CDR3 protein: CSVGQGTSSDTQYF; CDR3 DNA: TGCAGTGTAGGGCAAGGGACTTCCTCGGATACGCAGTATTTT
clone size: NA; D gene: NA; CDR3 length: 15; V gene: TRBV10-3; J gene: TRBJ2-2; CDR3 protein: CAISELQGVTGELFF; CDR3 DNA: TGTGCCATCAGTGAGTTACAGGGCGTCACCGGGGAGCTGTTTTTT
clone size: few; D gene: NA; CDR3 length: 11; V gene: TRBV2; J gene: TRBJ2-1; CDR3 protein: CASSLGSYGLF; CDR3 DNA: TGTGCCAGCAGCCTAGGGTCCTATGGGCTCTTC